This TCR beta chain was recovered during a study of cytomegalovirus exposure and HLA in healthy donors. With regard to this clone: The antigen is undetermined.

Study conclusions and caveats: A later analysis showed TCR association rates differing by HLA locus, peaking at DRB1 and lowest at HLA-C.

PCR used 60 Vbeta primers and 13 Jbeta primers. Libraries were prepared by immunoSEQ multiplex PCR; TCRdb keeps only in-frame clonotypes and omits some of them. The table includes some 200,000 clones, 79% detected once. Germline values: CDR1 SGHRS, CDR2 YFSETQ. The junction had 13 bases not matched to a gene; V was cut back by 4 bases and J by 5 bases. The length of the CDR3 is 16 residues. This TCR was sampled from a woman aged 45-65 years in good health and CMV-seronegative. Material for sequencing was PBMCs. This chain connects TRBV5-1 to TRBJ2-7; 9 nucleotides match TRBD1. This CDR3 is CASSPKPGQGLHEQYF. CDR3 bases: TGCGCCAGCAGCCCAAAACCGGGACAGGGATTGCACGAGCAGTACTTC.